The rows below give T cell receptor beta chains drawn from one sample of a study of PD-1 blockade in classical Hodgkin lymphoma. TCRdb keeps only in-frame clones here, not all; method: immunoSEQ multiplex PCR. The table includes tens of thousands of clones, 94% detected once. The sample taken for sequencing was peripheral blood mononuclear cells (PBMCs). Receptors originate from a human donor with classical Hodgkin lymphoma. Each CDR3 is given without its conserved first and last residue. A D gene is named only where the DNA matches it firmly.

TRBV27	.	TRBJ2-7	ASGYTAEQY
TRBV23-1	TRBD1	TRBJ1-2	ASSHIDRGGHGYT
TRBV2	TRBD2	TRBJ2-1	ASSEAWEGQF
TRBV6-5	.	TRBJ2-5	ASSSGETQY
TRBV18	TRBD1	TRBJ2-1	ASSPYPQGASDEQF
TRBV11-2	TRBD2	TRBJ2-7	ASSPGLAGFYEQY
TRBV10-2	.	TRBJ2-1	ASSVVGGVLDEQF
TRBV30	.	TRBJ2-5	AWSAQVQETQY
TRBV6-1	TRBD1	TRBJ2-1	ASSEASDRYNEQF
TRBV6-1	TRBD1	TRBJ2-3	ASSATGAGTDTQY
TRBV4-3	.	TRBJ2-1	ASSQDEGRNEQF